Shown below are 25 T cell receptor beta chains from a single sample sequenced in a study of PD-1 blockade in classical Hodgkin lymphoma. Data came from immunoSEQ multiplex PCR; TCRdb stores just in-frame clones and leaves some out. This sample has 22,000 or so clones; 77% occur once, and the top ten carry about 39%. There was relapse after autologous stem cell transplantation in every patient, and there was variation in brentuximab vedotin exposure. The material sequenced was peripheral blood mononuclear cells (PBMCs), taken before the second cycle of nivolumab. Source of these receptors: a human donor with classical Hodgkin lymphoma.

V is TRBV19 and J is TRBJ2-7; no reliable D call. The CDR3 runs 13 residues. Looked up from germline, CDR1 is LNHDA and CDR2 is SQIVND (reference sequence). V lost 1 base and J 0 bases, leaving 4 bases between the germline ends. The CDR3: CASSIGDSYEQYF. Here the CDR3 DNA reads TGTGCCAGTAGTATAGGTGACTCCTACGAGCAGTACTTC.

This clone was found once. The chain combines TRBV4-3 with TRBJ1-4; D is unresolved. V was pared by 3 bases and J by 0 bases, with 17 bases between. Germline-derived CDR1 and CDR2 are LGHNA and YSLEER. This CDR3 spans 18 amino acids. The CDR3: CASSQSRAGFATNEKLFF. CDR3 nucleotide sequence: TGCGCCAGCAGCCAGTCACGCGCCGGCTTCGCAACTAATGAAAAACTGTTTTTT.

The rearrangement uses TRBV6-4 and TRBJ1-5, with D possibly TRBD1 on 5 matching bases. The CDR3 consists of 13 residues. CDR1 MRHNA and CDR2 SNTAGT come from the germline V gene. V lost 7 bases to trimming and J lost 1 base, with 8 bases between them. This chain's CDR3 is CASTRGSNQPQHF. The DNA for the CDR3 is TGTGCCAGCACGCGGGGGAGCAATCAGCCCCAGCATTTT.

The V and J genes are TRBV19 and TRBJ2-7; 7 bases agree with TRBD1. The J segment lost 5 bases and the V segment lost 5 bases, leaving 9 bases of the junction unmatched. CDR3 length equals 14 residues. Germline values: CDR1 LNHDA, CDR2 SQIVND (reference sequence). The CDR3 is CASSGPGQRNEQYF. CDR3 sequence (DNA): TGTGCCAGTAGTGGACCGGGACAGAGAAACGAGCAGTACTTC.

This clone was counted between two and nine times. The chain is built from TRBV6-6 and TRBJ2-7; TRBD2 matches 11 bases. Germline V gene data show CDR1 as MNHNY and CDR2 as SVGAGI (reference sequence). The CDR3 covers 16 residues. Germline trimming cut 2 bases from V and 4 bases from J; bases unmatched to any gene: 7. The CDR3 region is CASSYMLAGGRYEQYF. CDR3 DNA sequence: TGTGCCAGCAGTTACATGCTAGCGGGAGGCCGGTACGAGCAGTACTTC.

J is TRBJ1-2 and V is TRBV6-1; no definite D call. The CDR3 is made up of 12 amino acids. V was cut by 6 bases and J by 8 bases, with 13 bases left in between. The V gene's germline CDR1 is MNHNS and CDR2 SASEGT. CDR3 nucleotides: TGTGCCAGCAGGGACGGTCTATCCGGCTACACCTTC. Its protein product is CASRDGLSGYTF.

The chain uses TRBV19 and TRBJ1-1; D unclear. Trimming shortened V by 3 bases and J by 4 bases, and 9 bases separated the two germline ends. The germline V gene encodes CDR1 LNHDA and CDR2 SQIVND (reference sequence). The CDR3 is made up of 13 amino acids. The CDR3 DNA reads TGTGCCAGTAGTATGGGGATAAGCACTGAAGCTTTCTTT. Protein sequence: CASSMGISTEAFF.

This chain joins TRBV19 and TRBJ2-7, with 9 bases fitting TRBD1. This CDR3 has 15 residues. Germline values: CDR1 LNHDA, CDR2 SQIVND (reference sequence). V shed 1 base and J 2 bases; nucleotides not matched to a gene: 3. CDR3 region: CASSIGGQGTYEQYF. The CDR3 DNA follows: TGTGCCAGTAGTATAGGGGGACAGGGAACCTACGAGCAGTACTTC.

The rearrangement uses TRBV7-4 and TRBJ2-1; D tentatively fits TRBD1 or TRBD2 (6 bases each). The germline CDR1 and CDR2 sequences are SGHVT and SQSDAQ. V gave up 7 bases and J gave up 1 base, with 17 bases separating them. The length of the CDR3 is 16 residues. The CDR3 region has the DNA TGTGCCAGCATCATTTTCGGGGGCTTATCCTACAATGAGCAGTTCTTC. Its translation: CASIIFGGLSYNEQFF.

V is TRBV6-5 and J is TRBJ1-2; D not certain. V dropped 2 bases and J dropped 4 bases, with 8 bases sitting between them. Germline CDR1 reads MNHEY; CDR2 reads SVGAGI. This CDR3 has 13 amino acids. The CDR3 region has the DNA TGTGCCAGCAGTTACCCGGGAAGCTATGGCTACACCTTC. Protein product: CASSYPGSYGYTF.

This chain joins TRBV5-1 and TRBJ2-6; D remains ambiguous. The CDR3 is 17 residues long. V gave up 0 bases and J gave up 2 bases, with 12 bases separating them. Germline values: CDR1 SGHRS, CDR2 YFSETQ. CDR3 nucleotides: TGCGCCAGCAGCTTGGCCCTGGGGTGGACTGGGGCCAACGTCCTGACTTTC. Translation: CASSLALGWTGANVLTF. Together with reference TRBV5-1 and TRBJ2-6, the CDR3 gives the full variable domain: KAGVTQTPRYLIKTRGQQVTLSCSPISGHRSVSWYQQTPGQGLQFLFEYFSETQRNKGNFPGRFSGRQFSNSRSEMNVSTLELGDSALYLCASSLALGWTGANVLTFGAGSRLTVL.

The V call is TRBV5-1, the J call TRBJ2-1, with 9 bases matching TRBD2. This CDR3 spans 15 amino acids. Trimming removed 0 bases from V and 8 bases from J; junction bases left unmatched: 6. Germline V gene lookup returns CDR1 SGHRS and CDR2 YFSETQ. The CDR3: CASSLGSGRTDEQFF. Here the CDR3 DNA reads TGCGCCAGCAGCTTGGGCAGCGGGAGGACCGATGAGCAGTTCTTC.

This clone was counted only a few times. The CDR3 sequence is CASSPGLGYTGELFF. The CDR3 DNA reads as TGTGCCAGCAGCCCTGGACTGGGATACACCGGGGAGCTGTTTTTT. The rearrangement links TRBV7-8 to TRBJ2-2; the D gene is possibly TRBD2 (5 bases). V was shortened by 5 bases and J by 3 bases, with 13 bases between the two germline ends. Germline V gene sequence: CDR1 SGHVS, CDR2 FQNEAQ. The CDR3 extends over 15 amino acids.

This chain links TRBV5-4 with TRBJ2-1; D is possibly TRBD1 (5 bases). CDR3 length equals 14 residues. The V end lost 1 base, the J end lost 8 bases, and 13 bases lay between the germline ends. Germline V gene data show CDR1 as SGHNT and CDR2 as YYREEE (reference sequence). This chain's CDR3 is CASSLNLGADEQFF. CDR3 DNA sequence: TGTGCCAGCAGCTTGAACCTAGGGGCCGATGAGCAGTTCTTC. The full variable domain, rest sourced from reference TRBV5-4 and TRBJ2-1, is ETGVTQSPTHLIKTRGQQVTLRCSSQSGHNTVSWYQQALGQGPQFIFQYYREEENGRGNFPPRFSGLQFPNYSSELNVNALELDDSALYLCASSLNLGADEQFFGPGTRLTVL.

The V gene is TRBV19, the J gene TRBJ2-3; D perhaps matches TRBD1 (5 bases). The CDR3 has 14 residues. The V and J ends lost 3 bases and 0 bases respectively, with 7 bases between them. Germline CDR1 reads LNHDA; CDR2 reads SQIVND (reference sequence). DNA for the CDR3: TGTGCCAGTAGTATCAGGGCTAGCACAGATACGCAGTATTTT. It yields the protein CASSIRASTDTQYF.

The chain joins TRBV6-1 to TRBJ1-1; tentative D call: TRBD1 (6 bases). V was trimmed by 7 bases and J by 1 base, leaving 10 bases between them. The germline V gene encodes CDR1 MNHNS and CDR2 SASEGT. The CDR3 is 13 residues long. Written as DNA, the CDR3 is TGTGCCAGCACCTTGGACAGGAACACTGAAGCTTTCTTT. Encoded protein: CASTLDRNTEAFF.

The rearrangement joins TRBV19 to TRBJ1-3; possibly TRBD1 for D (5 bases). CDR1 is LNHDA and CDR2 is SQIVND in the germline V gene (reference sequence). Trimming took 7 bases from V and 3 from J, leaving 10 bases between them. This CDR3 is 13 amino acids long. CDR3: CASTAGSGNTIYF. The CDR3 DNA reads as TGTGCCAGTACTGCAGGGAGTGGAAACACCATATATTTT.

The rearrangement links TRBV2 to TRBJ2-6; D perhaps matches TRBD1 (5 bases). CDR3 length equals 17 residues. V gave up 11 bases and J gave up 0 bases, with 20 bases separating them. CDR1 and CDR2 (germline): SNHLY, FYNNEI. The CDR3 reads CACYGPGKNSGANVLTF. CDR3 nucleotides: TGTGCCTGCTACGGCCCAGGGAAAAACTCTGGGGCCAACGTCCTGACTTTC. Full variable domain (rest looked up from reference TRBV2 and TRBJ2-6): EPEVTQTPSHQVTQMGQEVILRCVPISNHLYFYWYRQILGQKVEFLVSFYNNEISEKSEIFDDQFSVERPDGSNFTLKIRSTKLEDSAMYFCACYGPGKNSGANVLTFGAGSRLTVL.

This sequence joins TRBV6-1 and TRBJ1-4; D is unclear. This CDR3 has 13 amino acids. V lost 8 bases and J lost 8, with 15 bases in between. Germline CDR1 is MNHNS and CDR2 is SASEGT. The DNA for the CDR3 is TGTGCCAGCGGGGAATGGGGTGGCGAAAAACTGTTTTTT. It specifies CASGEWGGEKLFF.

The genes are TRBV6-6 and TRBJ2-7, with D perhaps matching TRBD2 (6 bases). The germline V and J ends were trimmed by 7 bases and 0 bases, with 13 bases remaining between them. The CDR3 is 14 residues long. CDR1 MNHNY and CDR2 SVGAGI come from the germline V gene (reference sequence). The DNA for the CDR3 is TGTGCCAGCAAAGGACTATTCAGCTCCTACGAGCAGTACTTC. Translation: CASKGLFSSYEQYF.

The J gene is TRBJ1-1, the V gene TRBV6-5; D gene ambiguous. The CDR3 is made up of 15 amino acids. Trimming cost V 0 bases and J 1 base, with 9 bases left between them. Germline loops: CDR1 MNHEY, CDR2 SVGAGI. CDR3: CASSYSTGRNTEAFF. The CDR3 DNA follows: TGTGCCAGCAGTTACTCGACCGGGCGGAACACTGAAGCTTTCTTT.

The CDR3 loop is CASSVDLGQGVKNEQFF. The CDR3 coding sequence is TGTGCCAGCAGCGTAGACCTGGGACAGGGGGTAAAGAATGAGCAGTTCTTC. V gene TRBV9 combines with J gene TRBJ2-1; TRBD1 aligns across 11 bases. The CDR3 sequence is 17 residues long. With V trimmed by 0 bases and J by 7 bases, 9 bases remained unmatched. Germline values: CDR1 SGDLS, CDR2 YYNGEE.

This CDR3 reads CASSLVGGNTEAFF. The CDR3 DNA is TGTGCCAGCAGTTTAGTTGGCGGGAACACTGAAGCTTTCTTT. This chain uses TRBV27 with TRBJ1-1; D call uncertain. Germline V gene data show CDR1 as MNHEY and CDR2 as SMNVEV (reference sequence). Trimming cost V 2 bases and J 1 base, with 8 bases left between them. This CDR3 is built from 14 residues.

This chain uses TRBV7-6 with TRBJ2-2; a possible D gene is TRBD1 (7 bases). Trimming removed 5 bases at V and 5 bases at J, with 18 bases between. CDR3 size: 16 residues. The germline V gene encodes CDR1 SGHVS and CDR2 FNYEAQ. Written as DNA, the CDR3 is TGTGCCAGCAGCGGACGGACAGGAGGGATTACCGGGGAGCTGTTTTTT. Protein: CASSGRTGGITGELFF.

By proportion, this clone is medium-sized. The chain links TRBV29-1 to TRBJ1-1; 7 bases fit TRBD1. J was trimmed by 3 bases and V by 7 bases; bases with no gene match: 8. CDR1 is SQVTM and CDR2 is ANQGSEA in the germline V gene. The CDR3 sequence is 13 residues long. The DNA for the CDR3 is TGCAGCGCCCTCGACAGGGTAGACACTGAAGCTTTCTTT. Translating it yields CSALDRVDTEAFF.